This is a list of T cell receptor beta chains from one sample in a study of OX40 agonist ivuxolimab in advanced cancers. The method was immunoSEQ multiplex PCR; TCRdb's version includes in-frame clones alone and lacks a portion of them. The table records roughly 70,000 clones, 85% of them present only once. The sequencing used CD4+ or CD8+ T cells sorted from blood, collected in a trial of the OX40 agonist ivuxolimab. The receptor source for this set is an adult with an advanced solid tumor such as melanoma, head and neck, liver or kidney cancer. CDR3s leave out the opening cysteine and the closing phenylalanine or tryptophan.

cdr3_aa: ASSHQQGKHQPQH
j_call: TRBJ1-5
v_call: TRBV6-1

cdr3_aa: SARDREPQH
j_call: TRBJ1-5
v_call: TRBV20-1

cdr3_aa: ASSYAATNEKLF
j_call: TRBJ1-4
v_call: TRBV28

cdr3_aa: ASSFTGQGNNSPLH
j_call: TRBJ1-6
v_call: TRBV7-3

cdr3_aa: ASSFDKGGLAGNTGELF
j_call: TRBJ2-2
v_call: TRBV12-1

cdr3_aa: ASSVAAGGPVDTQY
j_call: TRBJ2-3
v_call: TRBV9

cdr3_aa: ASSFGGGDTDTQY
j_call: TRBJ2-3
v_call: TRBV5-1

cdr3_aa: ASSWGTGENEQF
j_call: TRBJ2-1
v_call: TRBV7-2

cdr3_aa: ASGPRGGEQF
j_call: TRBJ2-1
v_call: TRBV7-3

cdr3_aa: AISESRGGVDQPQH
j_call: TRBJ1-5
v_call: TRBV10-3

cdr3_aa: ASSRSSVGGELF
j_call: TRBJ2-2
v_call: TRBV10-2

cdr3_aa: ASSSGLAGGPTDTQY
j_call: TRBJ2-3
v_call: TRBV11-1

cdr3_aa: SVETGQGAFTEAF
j_call: TRBJ1-1
v_call: TRBV29-1

cdr3_aa: ASSASTGSQYGYT
j_call: TRBJ1-2
v_call: TRBV9

cdr3_aa: ASSGRGMDRVCEQY
j_call: TRBJ2-7
v_call: TRBV9